A selection of T cell receptor beta chains follows, all from one sample in a study of T cell responses to AZD1222 COVID-19 vaccine. Method: immunoSEQ multiplex PCR; TCRdb's copy keeps in-frame clones and lacks some. The profile shows around 140,000 clones, around 90% of them singletons. The specimen was peripheral blood, collected on day 0 of AZD1222 vaccination. The receptors here all came from an adult in good health. Each CDR3 is given with its conserved first and last residue. A D gene is named only where the DNA matches it firmly. Rows may omit the clone size; those that give it use once, few, many or a size class.

CDR3aa: CASSVAPKTDTQYF
CDR3nt: TGTGCCAGCAGCGTGGCCCCCAAAACAGATACGCAGTATTTT
v_gene: TRBV9
j_gene: TRBJ2-3
abundance: NA
d_gene: NA

CDR3aa: CASSLGGLAGTIAKNIQYF
CDR3nt: TGTGCCAGCAGCTTGGGGGGACTAGCGGGGACCATAGCCAAAAACATTCAGTACTTC
v_gene: TRBV5-6
j_gene: TRBJ2-4
abundance: NA
d_gene: TRBD2

CDR3aa: CATSDSGEAQHF
CDR3nt: TGTGCCACCAGTGATTCAGGGGAGGCCCAGCATTTT
v_gene: TRBV24-1
j_gene: TRBJ1-5
abundance: once
d_gene: NA

CDR3aa: CASSLTSEQFF
CDR3nt: TGTGCCAGCAGCCTTACTTCTGAGCAGTTCTTC
v_gene: TRBV28
j_gene: TRBJ2-1
abundance: NA
d_gene: NA

CDR3aa: CASSPRSETQYF
CDR3nt: TGTGCCAGCTCACCAAGGAGCGAGACCCAGTACTTC
v_gene: TRBV18
j_gene: TRBJ2-5
abundance: NA
d_gene: NA

CDR3aa: CASSLGGTVSYEQYF
CDR3nt: TGTGCCAGCAGCTTAGGGGGGACAGTATCCTACGAGCAGTACTTC
v_gene: TRBV7-2
j_gene: TRBJ2-7
abundance: NA
d_gene: TRBD1

CDR3aa: CASSYRLAGRETQYF
CDR3nt: TGCGCCAGCAGCTACCGACTAGCGGGGCGGGAGACCCAGTACTTC
v_gene: TRBV5-1
j_gene: TRBJ2-5
abundance: NA
d_gene: TRBD2

CDR3aa: CSATGQGNTEAFF
CDR3nt: TGCAGCGCAACGGGACAGGGGAACACTGAAGCTTTCTTT
v_gene: TRBV29-1
j_gene: TRBJ1-1
abundance: NA
d_gene: TRBD1

CDR3aa: CASSFQSSPLHF
CDR3nt: TGTGCCAGCAGCTTTCAAAGTTCACCCCTCCACTTT
v_gene: TRBV7-9
j_gene: TRBJ1-6
abundance: NA
d_gene: NA

CDR3aa: CASSLAGAAYEQYF
CDR3nt: TGTGCCAGCAGCTTAGCGGGGGCCGCTTACGAGCAGTACTTC
v_gene: TRBV7-9
j_gene: TRBJ2-7
abundance: NA
d_gene: NA

CDR3aa: CASVGPGEQFF
CDR3nt: TGCGCCAGCGTGGGGCCGGGCGAGCAGTTCTTC
v_gene: TRBV10-2
j_gene: TRBJ2-1
abundance: NA
d_gene: NA

CDR3aa: CASSFSETSTFNEQFF
CDR3nt: TGCGCCAGCAGCTTTTCCGAGACTAGTACGTTCAATGAGCAGTTCTTC
v_gene: TRBV5-1
j_gene: TRBJ2-1
abundance: NA
d_gene: NA

CDR3aa: CASSEGQWNSPLHF
CDR3nt: TGTGCCAGCAGTGAGGGACAGTGGAATTCACCCCTCCACTTT
v_gene: TRBV2
j_gene: TRBJ1-6
abundance: NA
d_gene: TRBD1

CDR3aa: CASSLAVRTQEQYF
CDR3nt: TGCGCCAGCAGCTTGGCCGTTCGTACACAGGAGCAGTACTTC
v_gene: TRBV5-1
j_gene: TRBJ2-7
abundance: few
d_gene: NA

CDR3aa: CASRGTSGSREQYF
CDR3nt: TGCGCCAGCAGAGGGACTAGCGGATCGAGAGAGCAGTACTTC
v_gene: TRBV5-1
j_gene: TRBJ2-7
abundance: NA
d_gene: TRBD2

CDR3aa: CASSASATYEQYF
CDR3nt: TGTGCCAGCAGCGCAAGTGCTACCTACGAGCAGTACTTC
v_gene: TRBV5-6
j_gene: TRBJ2-7
abundance: NA
d_gene: NA

CDR3aa: CASSRHRTGSTDTQYF
CDR3nt: TGTGCCAGCAGTCGGCACCGTACGGGGAGCACAGATACGCAGTATTTT
v_gene: TRBV7-9
j_gene: TRBJ2-3
abundance: NA
d_gene: NA

CDR3aa: CASSQEGVNEQFF
CDR3nt: TGTGCCAGCAGCCAAGAAGGAGTGAATGAGCAGTTCTTC
v_gene: TRBV3-1/TRBV3-2
j_gene: TRBJ2-1
abundance: NA
d_gene: NA

CDR3aa: CASSLAQNTGELFF
CDR3nt: TGTGCCAGCAGCTTAGCGCAGAACACCGGGGAGCTGTTTTTT
v_gene: TRBV7-9
j_gene: TRBJ2-2
abundance: NA
d_gene: NA

CDR3aa: CASSQDRRSGGAGETQYF
CDR3nt: TGTGCCAGCAGCCAAGATCGGAGGAGCGGGGGGGCCGGAGAGACCCAGTACTTC
v_gene: TRBV4-2
j_gene: TRBJ2-5
abundance: few
d_gene: TRBD2

CDR3aa: CASSPTGGGLPNYGYTF
CDR3nt: TGCGCCAGCAGCCCCACGGGGGGGGGTTTACCTAACTATGGCTACACCTTC
v_gene: TRBV5-1
j_gene: TRBJ1-2
abundance: few
d_gene: NA

CDR3aa: CASSIGGRGYNSPLHF
CDR3nt: TGTGCCAGCAGTATAGGTGGCAGGGGCTATAATTCACCCCTCCACTTT
v_gene: TRBV9
j_gene: TRBJ1-6
abundance: few
d_gene: NA

CDR3aa: CASRLTGGTEAFF
CDR3nt: TGTGCCAGCAGATTAACAGGGGGCACTGAAGCTTTCTTT
v_gene: TRBV6-5
j_gene: TRBJ1-1
abundance: NA
d_gene: TRBD1

CDR3aa: CASSWRENTEAFF
CDR3nt: TGTGCCAGCAGCTGGCGGGAGAACACTGAAGCTTTCTTT
v_gene: TRBV16
j_gene: TRBJ1-1
abundance: NA
d_gene: NA

CDR3aa: CAISERGAHEQYF
CDR3nt: TGTGCCATCAGTGAAAGGGGCGCCCACGAGCAGTACTTC
v_gene: TRBV10-3
j_gene: TRBJ2-7
abundance: NA
d_gene: NA

CDR3aa: CASSRSGVRNTEAFF
CDR3nt: TGTGCCAGTAGTCGCTCAGGGGTGCGGAACACTGAAGCTTTCTTT
v_gene: TRBV19
j_gene: TRBJ1-1
abundance: NA
d_gene: NA

CDR3aa: CSVDPTGAYNEQFF
CDR3nt: TGCAGCGTTGACCCTACAGGGGCCTACAATGAGCAGTTCTTC
v_gene: TRBV29-1
j_gene: TRBJ2-1
abundance: NA
d_gene: TRBD1

CDR3aa: CASSVGFRMNTEAFF
CDR3nt: TGTGCCAGCAGCGTAGGGTTTCGGATGAACACTGAAGCTTTCTTT
v_gene: TRBV9
j_gene: TRBJ1-1
abundance: NA
d_gene: NA

CDR3aa: CASSERGGGIGGNTIYF
CDR3nt: TGTGCCAGCAGTGAACGTGGCGGGGGCATTGGTGGAAACACCATATATTTT
v_gene: TRBV2
j_gene: TRBJ1-3
abundance: NA
d_gene: NA

CDR3aa: CASSSHKASGYNEQFF
CDR3nt: TGTGCCAGCAGTTCCCACAAAGCCAGCGGCTACAATGAGCAGTTCTTC
v_gene: TRBV6-5
j_gene: TRBJ2-1
abundance: NA
d_gene: NA

CDR3aa: CASSVDGKYGYTF
CDR3nt: TGTGCCAGCAGCGTAGACGGGAAATATGGCTACACCTTC
v_gene: TRBV9
j_gene: TRBJ1-2
abundance: NA
d_gene: NA

CDR3aa: CASSQEAGGTDTQYF
CDR3nt: TGCGCCAGCAGCCAAGAAGCGGGAGGGACAGATACGCAGTATTTT
v_gene: TRBV4-3
j_gene: TRBJ2-3
abundance: once
d_gene: TRBD2

CDR3aa: CASSQSLQGKLFF
CDR3nt: TGCGCCAGCAGCCAATCTCTCCAGGGAAAACTGTTTTTT
v_gene: TRBV4-3
j_gene: TRBJ1-4
abundance: NA
d_gene: NA

CDR3aa: CATSVRTDTQYF
CDR3nt: TGTGCCACCTCTGTCCGCACAGATACGCAGTATTTT
v_gene: TRBV6-5
j_gene: TRBJ2-3
abundance: NA
d_gene: NA

CDR3aa: CATRNPSGISTDTQYF
CDR3nt: TGTGCCACCCGCAACCCTAGCGGGATCAGCACAGATACGCAGTATTTT
v_gene: TRBV19
j_gene: TRBJ2-3
abundance: NA
d_gene: TRBD2

CDR3aa: CASSALAGGGGQETQYF
CDR3nt: TGCGCCAGCAGTGCGCTAGCGGGAGGCGGCGGACAAGAGACCCAGTACTTC
v_gene: TRBV10-1
j_gene: TRBJ2-5
abundance: NA
d_gene: TRBD2

CDR3aa: CASSPRQGFTEAFF
CDR3nt: TGTGCCAGCTCACCGAGACAGGGGTTCACTGAAGCTTTCTTT
v_gene: TRBV18
j_gene: TRBJ1-1
abundance: NA
d_gene: TRBD1

CDR3aa: CAIRNDRGLTGSPLHF
CDR3nt: TGTGCCATCAGGAACGACAGGGGATTAACCGGGTCACCCCTCCACTTT
v_gene: TRBV10-3
j_gene: TRBJ1-6
abundance: NA
d_gene: TRBD1

CDR3aa: CASSLDAAGVQETQYF
CDR3nt: TGTGCCAGCAGCTTGGACGCAGCGGGAGTCCAAGAGACCCAGTACTTC
v_gene: TRBV5-4
j_gene: TRBJ2-5
abundance: NA
d_gene: TRBD2

CDR3aa: CATSRYLGVNTEAFF
CDR3nt: TGTGCCACCAGCAGATATTTGGGCGTGAACACTGAAGCTTTCTTT
v_gene: TRBV15
j_gene: TRBJ1-1
abundance: NA
d_gene: NA

CDR3aa: CASSKMGSQGYEQYF
CDR3nt: TGTGCCAGTAGTAAGATGGGGTCACAGGGTTACGAGCAGTACTTC
v_gene: TRBV19
j_gene: TRBJ2-7
abundance: NA
d_gene: NA

CDR3aa: CASSLGSGIQYF
CDR3nt: TGTGCCAGCAGCTTAGGTAGCGGAATTCAGTACTTC
v_gene: TRBV7-2
j_gene: TRBJ2-4
abundance: NA
d_gene: NA

CDR3aa: CASSFPYLAGGTDTQYF
CDR3nt: TGTGCCAGCAGTTTTCCTTACCTAGCGGGAGGAACAGATACGCAGTATTTT
v_gene: TRBV28
j_gene: TRBJ2-3
abundance: NA
d_gene: TRBD2

CDR3aa: CASSPTSGGLEQYF
CDR3nt: TGTGCCAGCAGTCCCACTAGCGGGGGGCTCGAGCAGTACTTC
v_gene: TRBV25-1
j_gene: TRBJ2-7
abundance: once
d_gene: TRBD2

CDR3aa: CASSYEPATNEKLFF
CDR3nt: TGTGCCAGCAGTTACGAACCTGCAACTAATGAAAAACTGTTTTTT
v_gene: TRBV6-2/TRBV6-3
j_gene: TRBJ1-4
abundance: NA
d_gene: NA

CDR3aa: CASSLALGTGSTSATYEQYF
CDR3nt: TGCGCCAGCAGCTTGGCCCTCGGGACAGGGTCAACTAGCGCAACCTACGAGCAGTACTTC
v_gene: TRBV5-1
j_gene: TRBJ2-7
abundance: NA
d_gene: TRBD1

CDR3aa: CASSLGPGANTEAFF
CDR3nt: TGTGCCAGCAGCTTAGGCCCGGGCGCGAACACTGAAGCTTTCTTT
v_gene: TRBV7-2
j_gene: TRBJ1-1
abundance: NA
d_gene: NA

CDR3aa: CASRTSGSGEQFF
CDR3nt: TGTGCCAGCAGGACTAGCGGGAGCGGGGAGCAGTTCTTC
v_gene: TRBV6-5
j_gene: TRBJ2-1
abundance: few
d_gene: TRBD2